The rows below give T cell receptor beta chains drawn from one sample of a study of T cell responses to AZD1222 COVID-19 vaccine. Clones were sequenced by immunoSEQ multiplex PCR, and TCRdb holds only the in-frame ones, with some missing. The table has approximately 150,000 clones, around 90% seen once; the top ten hold 1.5% to 2%. The sample here was peripheral blood, taken 28 days after the second AZD1222 dose. The receptors originated from an adult who received the AZD1222 COVID-19 vaccine. CDR3s include the opening cysteine and the closing phenylalanine or tryptophan. Each record gives: J gene, clone size, V gene, D gene, CDR3 DNA, CDR3 protein. A D gene is named only where the DNA matches it firmly. Where a row states a size, it is once, few, many or the class of an expanded clone; other rows omit it.

j_gene: TRBJ2-2
abundance: -
v_gene: TRBV7-7
d_gene: -
CDR3nt: TGTGCTAGCAGCTTAGCACCGGGTACGGGCCCCGGGGAGCTGTTTTTT
CDR3aa: CASSLAPGTGPGELFF

j_gene: TRBJ1-6
abundance: once
v_gene: TRBV5-1
d_gene: -
CDR3nt: TGCGCCAGCAGCCCAGGGCAGGGTCTCCATTCACCCCTCCACTTT
CDR3aa: CASSPGQGLHSPLHF

j_gene: TRBJ1-1
abundance: -
v_gene: TRBV3-1/TRBV3-2
d_gene: TRBD1
CDR3nt: TGTGCCAGCAGCCTTCGGGGGACAGGGTTTTTGAACACTGAAGCTTTCTTT
CDR3aa: CASSLRGTGFLNTEAFF

j_gene: TRBJ1-3
abundance: few
v_gene: TRBV9
d_gene: -
CDR3nt: TGTGCCAGCAGCGTATCCGGCAGCTCTGGAAACACCATATATTTT
CDR3aa: CASSVSGSSGNTIYF

j_gene: TRBJ1-3
abundance: -
v_gene: TRBV19
d_gene: TRBD1
CDR3nt: TGTGCCAGTAGTACTCAGGGGGCTGGAAACACCATATATTTT
CDR3aa: CASSTQGAGNTIYF

j_gene: TRBJ1-2
abundance: -
v_gene: TRBV15
d_gene: -
CDR3nt: TGTGCCACCAGCAGAGATTCCGGTGGCTACACCTTC
CDR3aa: CATSRDSGGYTF

j_gene: TRBJ2-3
abundance: -
v_gene: TRBV4-3
d_gene: TRBD2
CDR3nt: TGCGCCAGCAGCCTCGGGACTAGCGGGAGGACAGATACGCAGTATTTT
CDR3aa: CASSLGTSGRTDTQYF

j_gene: TRBJ2-1
abundance: -
v_gene: TRBV6-1
d_gene: TRBD2
CDR3nt: TGTGCCAGCAGTGAAGTCGGGGGGGCCCGGAATGAGCAGTTCTTC
CDR3aa: CASSEVGGARNEQFF

j_gene: TRBJ2-1
abundance: -
v_gene: TRBV4-1
d_gene: -
CDR3nt: TGCGCCAGCAGCCAAGCAGCGGGTACCTACAATGAGCAGTTCTTC
CDR3aa: CASSQAAGTYNEQFF

j_gene: TRBJ1-2
abundance: -
v_gene: TRBV19
d_gene: -
CDR3nt: TGTGCCAGTAGTCAGGGCCTCTATGGCTACACCTTC
CDR3aa: CASSQGLYGYTF

j_gene: TRBJ1-2
abundance: -
v_gene: TRBV30
d_gene: -
CDR3nt: TGTGCCTGGAGTCCCTCGGGGGGCAATGGCTACACCTTC
CDR3aa: CAWSPSGGNGYTF

j_gene: TRBJ1-3
abundance: -
v_gene: TRBV7-2
d_gene: -
CDR3nt: TGTGCCAGCAGCCTCTTGGTCAGCTCTGGAAACACCATATATTTT
CDR3aa: CASSLLVSSGNTIYF

j_gene: TRBJ2-2
abundance: once
v_gene: TRBV6-6
d_gene: TRBD2
CDR3nt: TGTGCCACCTCCGGGCAGGGGACTAGCGAAATCGGGGAGCTGTTTTTT
CDR3aa: CATSGQGTSEIGELFF

j_gene: TRBJ1-1
abundance: -
v_gene: TRBV15
d_gene: -
CDR3nt: TGTGCCACCAGCAGAGATGGAGCAAACACTGAAGCTTTCTTT
CDR3aa: CATSRDGANTEAFF

j_gene: TRBJ1-1
abundance: few
v_gene: TRBV6-5
d_gene: -
CDR3nt: TGTGCCAGCATCCCCCCCGGGGGGACTGAAGCTTTCTTT
CDR3aa: CASIPPGGTEAFF

j_gene: TRBJ1-4
abundance: once
v_gene: TRBV4-3
d_gene: -
CDR3nt: TGCGCCAGCAGCCAAGACGGGAGGGCTAATGAAAAACTGTTTTTT
CDR3aa: CASSQDGRANEKLFF

j_gene: TRBJ1-2
abundance: -
v_gene: TRBV6-2/TRBV6-3
d_gene: -
CDR3nt: TGTGCCAGCAGTTTTGACAGGAACTATGGCTACACCTTC
CDR3aa: CASSFDRNYGYTF

j_gene: TRBJ1-1
abundance: -
v_gene: TRBV6-4
d_gene: TRBD1
CDR3nt: TGTGCCAGCAGTGCCAAGGGACAGGGGGACACTGAAGCTTTCTTT
CDR3aa: CASSAKGQGDTEAFF

j_gene: TRBJ1-1
abundance: once
v_gene: TRBV19
d_gene: -
CDR3nt: TGTGCCAGTAGTATAGATCTATGGCAAGCTTTCTTT
CDR3aa: CASSIDLWQAFF

j_gene: TRBJ1-6
abundance: -
v_gene: TRBV5-1
d_gene: -
CDR3nt: TGCGCCAGCAGCTTGGTGGGGGAACATTCACCCCTCCACTTT
CDR3aa: CASSLVGEHSPLHF

j_gene: TRBJ1-6
abundance: -
v_gene: TRBV5-1
d_gene: -
CDR3nt: TGCGCCAGCAGCTTGGGGAGCTCCTATAATTCACCCCTCCACTTT
CDR3aa: CASSLGSSYNSPLHF

j_gene: TRBJ2-3
abundance: -
v_gene: TRBV9
d_gene: -
CDR3nt: TGTGCCAGCACCCCGACAGACTTAAGCACAGATACGCAGTATTTT
CDR3aa: CASTPTDLSTDTQYF

j_gene: TRBJ1-2
abundance: -
v_gene: TRBV5-1
d_gene: -
CDR3nt: TGCGCCAGCAGCCCACAGGGATTGGACGGCTACACCTTC
CDR3aa: CASSPQGLDGYTF

j_gene: TRBJ1-1
abundance: -
v_gene: TRBV9
d_gene: -
CDR3nt: TGTGCCAGCAGCGTGGGACCGGGAGCGGTCACTGAAGCTTTCTTT
CDR3aa: CASSVGPGAVTEAFF